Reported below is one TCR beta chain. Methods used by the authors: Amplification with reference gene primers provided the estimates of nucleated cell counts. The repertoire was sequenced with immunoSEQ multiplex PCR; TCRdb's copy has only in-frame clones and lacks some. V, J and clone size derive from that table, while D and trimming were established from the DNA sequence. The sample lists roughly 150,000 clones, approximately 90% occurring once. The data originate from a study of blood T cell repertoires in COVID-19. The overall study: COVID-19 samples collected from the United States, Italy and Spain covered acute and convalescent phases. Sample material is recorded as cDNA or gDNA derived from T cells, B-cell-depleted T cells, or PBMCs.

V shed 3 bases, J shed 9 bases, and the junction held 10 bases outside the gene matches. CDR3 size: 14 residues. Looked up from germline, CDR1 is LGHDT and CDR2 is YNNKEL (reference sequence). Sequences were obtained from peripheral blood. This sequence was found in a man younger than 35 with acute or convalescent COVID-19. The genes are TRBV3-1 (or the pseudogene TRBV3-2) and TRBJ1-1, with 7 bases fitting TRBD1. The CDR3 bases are TGTGCCAGCAGCCATGAGGGGGCCTACTCTAAAGCTTTCTTT. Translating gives CASSHEGAYSKAFF.